The next 4 T cell receptor beta chains were all read from a single sample in a study of Graves' ophthalmopathy and Graves' hyperthyroidism. Amplified TCR beta CDR3 regions were obtained using RNA transcripts as template. Second-round multiplex PCR came after a first-round RT-PCR that employed HTBI primers. TCRdb reanalysed the multiplex PCR reads using MiXCR and keeps one entry per CDR3 protein. The sample holds some 15,000 distinct CDR3 sequences, 50% seen once. Specimen: peripheral blood. Receptors originate from a woman in her twenties or thirties with Graves' ophthalmopathy.

On this clonotype itself: This CDR3 is missing its conserved last phenylalanine or tryptophan, likely due to a read error. The limits of the CDR3 on the DNA are not certain, so only TCRdb's listed CDR3 is given. CDR3 loop: CAISDRELGAYELYL. This chain connects TRBV10-3 to TRBJ2-7; the listed D gene, TRBD1, was not tested against the DNA. 15 amino acids form the CDR3, both terminal residues included. Germline values: CDR1 ENHRY, CDR2 SYGVKD.

This clonotype is judged medium-sized. V is TRBV9 and J is TRBJ1-3; no clear D. CDR3 length equals 16 residues. V lost 3 bases and J lost 0, with 13 bases in between. Germline V lookup: CDR1 SGDLS, CDR2 YYNGEE. The CDR3: CASSGSSTGSGNTIYF. The DNA for the CDR3 is TGTGCCAGCAGCGGGAGTAGTACGGGCTCTGGAAACACCATATATTTT.

This chain joins TRBV20-1 and TRBJ1-5, with a possible D match to TRBD1 (5 bases). Trimming removed 0 bases at V and 5 bases at J, with 14 bases between. The CDR3 has 15 residues. Germline V gene data show CDR1 as DFQATT and CDR2 as SNEGSKA (reference sequence). CDR3 residues: CSARDVSGTYQPQHF. In DNA, the CDR3 is TGCAGTGCTAGAGATGTATCCGGGACCTATCAGCCCCAGCATTTT.

Many counts were recorded for this clonotype. The chain couples TRBV29-1 to TRBJ2-7, with D possibly called TRBD1 or TRBD2 (6 bases each). The CDR3 extends over 13 amino acids. V was clipped by 5 bases and J by 4 bases, with 15 bases between them. Per germline, CDR1 SQVTM and CDR2 ANQGSEA. The CDR3 DNA reads TGCAGCGTTTTGATAGGGGGAGGATACGAGCAGTACTTC. Translation gives CSVLIGGGYEQYF.